One sample yielded the 13 T cell receptor beta chains listed below, sequenced in a study of blood T cell repertoires in COVID-19. TCRdb's copy holds only in-frame clones and misses some; the assay was immunoSEQ multiplex PCR. The data show roughly 300,000 clones, with approximately 90% seen just once and roughly 2.3% held by the top ten. The source material was peripheral blood. The receptors come from a woman in her twenties or thirties with COVID-19, enrolled during active disease.

J is TRBJ2-1 and V is TRBV11-2; 8 positions agree with TRBD1. The CDR3 runs to 15 residues. Germline loops: CDR1 SGHAT, CDR2 FQNNGV. V lost 1 base, J lost 7 bases, and 6 bases stayed unmatched. The CDR3 DNA follows: TGTGCCAGCAGCTTAGTGCAGGGGGCTTGGAATGAGCAGTTCTTC. It is translated as CASSLVQGAWNEQFF.

The V and J genes are TRBV9 and TRBJ2-1; 10 bases map to TRBD2. The germline V gene encodes CDR1 SGDLS and CDR2 YYNGEE. V shed 7 bases, J shed 4 bases, and the junction held 8 bases outside the gene matches. The CDR3 runs 15 residues. CDR3 amino acids: CASSDASGSYNEQFF. Here the CDR3 DNA reads TGTGCCAGCTCAGACGCTAGCGGGAGTTACAATGAGCAGTTCTTC.

The J gene is TRBJ2-1, the V gene TRBV14; perhaps TRBD1 as D (6 bases). From germline, CDR1 is SGHDN and CDR2 FVKESK. Deletions cut 1 base from V and 5 bases from J, with 18 bases between. The CDR3 is 17 residues long. CDR3 protein: CASSQGGLSGRHNEQFF. The CDR3 DNA reads as TGTGCCAGCAGCCAAGGGGGGCTGTCGGGGAGACACAATGAGCAGTTCTTC.

This rearrangement joins TRBV18 to TRBJ1-4; 10 bases line up with TRBD1. The CDR3 loop spans 14 amino acids. The germline CDR1 and CDR2 sequences are KGHSH and LQKENI. The trim removed 4 bases at V and 7 bases at J, leaving 3 bases unmatched. This CDR3 reads CASSRQGAREKLFF. For the CDR3, the DNA is TGTGCCAGCTCACGACAGGGGGCGCGTGAAAAACTGTTTTTT.

This clone showed up just a few times. This chain uses TRBV28 with TRBJ1-1, with D tentatively TRBD1 (5 bases). Germline CDR1 MDHEN, CDR2 SYDVKM. The CDR3 has 14 residues. Trimming pared 7 bases from V and 0 bases from J, leaving 12 bases between. CDR3 loop: CASTRQYMNTEAFF. The CDR3 nucleotides are TGTGCCAGCACCCGACAGTACATGAACACTGAAGCTTTCTTT. Drawing the rest from reference TRBV28 and TRBJ1-1, the complete variable domain is DVKVTQSSRYLVKRTGEKVFLECVQDMDHENMFWYRQDPGLGLRLIYFSYDVKMKEKGDIPEGYSVSREKKERFSLILESASTNQTSMYLCASTRQYMNTEAFFGQGTRLTVV.

The sample holds one count of this clone. The rearrangement links TRBV7-9 to TRBJ1-2; the D is unclear. The germline CDR1 and CDR2 sequences are SEHNR and FQNEAQ (reference sequence). This CDR3 spans 15 amino acids. Trimming took 4 bases from V and 5 from J, leaving 17 bases between them. The chain's CDR3 is CASSSTRALAYGYTF. CDR3 DNA: TGTGCCAGCAGCTCCACGCGGGCCCTCGCTTATGGCTACACCTTC.

The V and J genes are TRBV10-3 and TRBJ1-2; D gene ambiguous. V lost 8 bases to trimming and J lost 1 base, with 11 bases between them. The CDR3 sequence is 13 residues long. CDR1 is ENHRY and CDR2 is SYGVKD in the germline V gene. Written as DNA, the CDR3 is TGTGCCATCGCGGGTCAGCGTAACTATGGCTACACCTTC. Its translation is CAIAGQRNYGYTF.

This rearrangement joins TRBV20-1 to TRBJ1-5; D perhaps matches TRBD1 (5 bases). The CDR3 covers 14 residues. Looked up from germline, CDR1 is DFQATT and CDR2 is SNEGSKA (reference sequence). The V and J ends lost 3 bases and 4 bases respectively, with 13 bases between them. The CDR3 here is CSASRTAGNQPQHF. For the CDR3, the DNA is TGCAGTGCTAGTCGGACGGCAGGGAATCAGCCCCAGCATTTT.

The V and J genes are TRBV9 and TRBJ1-2, with TRBD1 matching 11 bases. Germline CDR1 and CDR2: SGDLS and YYNGEE. The CDR3 runs 15 residues. The trim removed 4 bases at V and 5 bases at J, leaving 7 bases unmatched. CDR3: CASSPWTGGGYGYTF. DNA of the CDR3: TGTGCCAGCAGCCCATGGACAGGGGGCGGGTATGGCTACACCTTC.

This clone was found once. The J gene is TRBJ1-1, the V gene TRBV4-2, with 8 positions matching TRBD1. The CDR3 spans 16 residues. Germline trimming cut 0 bases from V and 0 bases from J; bases unmatched to any gene: 3. The V gene's germline CDR1 is LGHNA and CDR2 YNFKEQ. In DNA, the CDR3 is TGTGCCAGCAGCCAAGATTCGGACAGGGTGAACACTGAAGCTTTCTTT. It codes for CASSQDSDRVNTEAFF.

The chain has TRBV19 and TRBJ1-2; 7 bases are a match to TRBD1. V was clipped by 6 bases and J by 5 bases; unmatched bases: 9. CDR3 size: 14 residues. Germline CDR1 and CDR2: LNHDA and SQIVND (reference sequence). This CDR3 is CASRTTGTEYGYTF. The DNA for the CDR3 is TGTGCCAGTAGAACCACCGGGACAGAGTATGGCTACACCTTC.

The genes are TRBV27 and TRBJ1-1; tentative D call: TRBD1 (5 bases). Germline loops: CDR1 MNHEY, CDR2 SMNVEV (reference sequence). This CDR3 contains 13 residues. The V end was cut by 4 bases, the J end by 4 bases, with 10 bases between. The CDR3 loop reads CASSWTLGTEAFF. The CDR3 DNA reads TGTGCCAGCAGTTGGACACTGGGCACTGAAGCTTTCTTT.

This sequence joins TRBV10-3 and TRBJ2-7, with 9 bases identical to TRBD2. The V gene's germline CDR1 is ENHRY and CDR2 SYGVKD. Germline trimming cut 4 bases from V and 2 bases from J; bases unmatched to any gene: 12. This CDR3 is 17 amino acids long. CDR3 coding DNA: TGTGCCATCAGTGGATATTATAGCGGGAGTGGAACCTACGAGCAGTACTTC. This codes for CAISGYYSGSGTYEQYF.